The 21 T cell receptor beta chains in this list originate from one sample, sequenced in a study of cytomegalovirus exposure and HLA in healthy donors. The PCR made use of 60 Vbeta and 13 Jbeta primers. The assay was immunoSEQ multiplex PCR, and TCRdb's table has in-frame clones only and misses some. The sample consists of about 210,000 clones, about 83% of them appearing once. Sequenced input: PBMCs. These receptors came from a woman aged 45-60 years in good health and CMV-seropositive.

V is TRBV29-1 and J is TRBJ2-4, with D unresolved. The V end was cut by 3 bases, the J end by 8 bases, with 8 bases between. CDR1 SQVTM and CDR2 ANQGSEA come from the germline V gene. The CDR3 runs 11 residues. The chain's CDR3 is CSVDGGDIQYF. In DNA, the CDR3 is TGCAGCGTTGATGGCGGTGACATTCAGTACTTC.

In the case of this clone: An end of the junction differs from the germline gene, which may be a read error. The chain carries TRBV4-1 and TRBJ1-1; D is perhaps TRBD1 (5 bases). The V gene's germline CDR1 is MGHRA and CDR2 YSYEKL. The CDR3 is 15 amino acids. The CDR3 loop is CAGSQDWQGGTEAFF. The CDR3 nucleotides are TGCGCCGGCAGCCAAGATTGGCAGGGAGGGACTGAAGCTTTCTTT.

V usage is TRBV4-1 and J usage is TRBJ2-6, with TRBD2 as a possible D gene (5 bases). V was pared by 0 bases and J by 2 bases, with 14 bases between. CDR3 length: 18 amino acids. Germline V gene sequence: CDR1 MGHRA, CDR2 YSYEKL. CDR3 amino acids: CASSQDSGRVTGANVLTF. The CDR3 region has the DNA TGCGCCAGCAGCCAAGATTCGGGAAGGGTTACTGGGGCCAACGTCCTGACTTTC.

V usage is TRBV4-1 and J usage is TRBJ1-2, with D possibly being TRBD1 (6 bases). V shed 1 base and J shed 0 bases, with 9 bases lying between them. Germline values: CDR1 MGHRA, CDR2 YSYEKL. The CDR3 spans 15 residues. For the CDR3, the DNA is TGCGCCAGCAGCCAAGGCACAGGGACTAACTATGGCTACACCTTC. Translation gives CASSQGTGTNYGYTF.

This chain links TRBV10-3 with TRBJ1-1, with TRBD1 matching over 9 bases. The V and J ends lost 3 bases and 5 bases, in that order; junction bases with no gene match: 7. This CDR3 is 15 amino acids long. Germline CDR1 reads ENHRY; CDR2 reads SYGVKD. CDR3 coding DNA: TGTGCCATCAGTGATCGGGACAGGGATCAGACTGAAGCTTTCTTT. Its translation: CAISDRDRDQTEAFF.

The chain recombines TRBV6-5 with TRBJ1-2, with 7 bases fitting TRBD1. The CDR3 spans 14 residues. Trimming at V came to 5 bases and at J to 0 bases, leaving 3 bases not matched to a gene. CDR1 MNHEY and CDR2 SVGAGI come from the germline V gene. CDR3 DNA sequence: TGTGCCAGCAGTGGGACAGCCCCTAACTATGGCTACACCTTC. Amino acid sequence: CASSGTAPNYGYTF.

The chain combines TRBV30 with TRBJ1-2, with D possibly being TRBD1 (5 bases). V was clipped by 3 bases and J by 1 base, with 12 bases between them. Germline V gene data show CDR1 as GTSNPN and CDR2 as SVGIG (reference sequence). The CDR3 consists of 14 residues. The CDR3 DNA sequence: TGTGCCTGGAGCGCGGGACTTGTTAACTATGGCTACACCTTC. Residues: CAWSAGLVNYGYTF.

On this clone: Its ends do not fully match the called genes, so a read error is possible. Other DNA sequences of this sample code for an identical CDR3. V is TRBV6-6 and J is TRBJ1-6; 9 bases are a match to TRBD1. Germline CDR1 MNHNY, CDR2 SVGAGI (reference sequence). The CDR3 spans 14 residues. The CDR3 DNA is TGTGCCAGCAGGGGGACAGGGCGTAATTCCCCCCTCCACTTT. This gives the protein CASRGTGRNSPLHF.

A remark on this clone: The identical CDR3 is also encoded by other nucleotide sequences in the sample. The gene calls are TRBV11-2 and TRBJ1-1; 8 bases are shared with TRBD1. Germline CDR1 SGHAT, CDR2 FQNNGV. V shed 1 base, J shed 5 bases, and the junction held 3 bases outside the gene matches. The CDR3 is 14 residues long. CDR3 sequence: CASSLGTGSTEAFF. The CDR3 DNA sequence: TGTGCCAGCAGCTTAGGGACAGGGAGTACTGAAGCTTTCTTT.

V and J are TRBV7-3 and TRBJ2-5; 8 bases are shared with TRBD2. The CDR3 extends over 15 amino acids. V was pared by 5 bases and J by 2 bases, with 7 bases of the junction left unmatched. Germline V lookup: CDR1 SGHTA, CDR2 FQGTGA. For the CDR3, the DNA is TGTGCCAGCAGCCGCCACGGGGGGGGGCAAGAGACCCAGTACTTC. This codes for CASSRHGGGQETQYF.

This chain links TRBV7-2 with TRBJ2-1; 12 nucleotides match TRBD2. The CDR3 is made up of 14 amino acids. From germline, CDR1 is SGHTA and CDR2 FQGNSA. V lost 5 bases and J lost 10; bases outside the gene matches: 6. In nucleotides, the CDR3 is TGTGCCAGCAGCCCCCCCCTAGCGGGGGGGGAGCAGTTCTTC. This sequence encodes CASSPPLAGGEQFF. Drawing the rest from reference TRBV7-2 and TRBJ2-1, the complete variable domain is GAGVSQSPSNKVTEKGKDVELRCDPISGHTALYWYRQSLGQGLEFLIYFQGNSAPDKSGLPSDRFSAERTGGSVSTLTIQRTQQEDSAVYLCASSPPLAGGEQFFGPGTRLTVL.

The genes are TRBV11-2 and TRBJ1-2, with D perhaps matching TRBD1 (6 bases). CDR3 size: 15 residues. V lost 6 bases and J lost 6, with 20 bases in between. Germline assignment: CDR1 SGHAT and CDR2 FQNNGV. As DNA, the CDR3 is TGTGCCAGCAGGATGCACCAACAGGGTGCGCATGGCTACACCTTC. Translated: CASRMHQQGAHGYTF.

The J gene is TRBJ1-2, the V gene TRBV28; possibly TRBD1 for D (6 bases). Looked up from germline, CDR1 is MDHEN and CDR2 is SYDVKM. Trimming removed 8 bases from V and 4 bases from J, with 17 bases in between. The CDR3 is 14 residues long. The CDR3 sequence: CASRGLGQIYGYTF. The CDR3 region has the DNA TGTGCCAGCCGAGGATTGGGACAAATCTATGGCTACACCTTC.

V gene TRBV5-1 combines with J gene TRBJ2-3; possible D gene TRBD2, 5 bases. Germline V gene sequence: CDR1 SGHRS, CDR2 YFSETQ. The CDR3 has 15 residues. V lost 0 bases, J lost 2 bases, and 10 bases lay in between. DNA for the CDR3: TGCGCCAGCAGCTTGGTGGCGGGCCACACAGATACGCAGTATTTT. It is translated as CASSLVAGHTDTQYF.

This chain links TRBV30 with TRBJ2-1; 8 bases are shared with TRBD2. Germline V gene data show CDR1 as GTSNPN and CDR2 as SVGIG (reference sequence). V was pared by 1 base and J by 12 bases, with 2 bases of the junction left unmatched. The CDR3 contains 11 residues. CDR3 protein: CAWSAGGRQFF. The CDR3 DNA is TGTGCCTGGAGTGCGGGGGGGCGGCAGTTCTTC. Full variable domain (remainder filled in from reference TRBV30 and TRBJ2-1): SQTIHQWPATLVQPVGSPLSLECTVEGTSNPNLYWYRQAAGRGLQLLFYSVGIGQISSEVPQNLSASRPQDRQFILSSKKLLLSDSGFYLCAWSAGGRQFFGPGTRLTVL.

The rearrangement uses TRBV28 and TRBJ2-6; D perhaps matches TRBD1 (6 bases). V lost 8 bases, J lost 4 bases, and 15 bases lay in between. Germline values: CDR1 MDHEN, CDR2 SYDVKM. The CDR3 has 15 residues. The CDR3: CASGSQGPGANVLTF. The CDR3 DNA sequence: TGTGCCAGCGGGTCTCAGGGGCCCGGGGCCAACGTCCTGACTTTC.

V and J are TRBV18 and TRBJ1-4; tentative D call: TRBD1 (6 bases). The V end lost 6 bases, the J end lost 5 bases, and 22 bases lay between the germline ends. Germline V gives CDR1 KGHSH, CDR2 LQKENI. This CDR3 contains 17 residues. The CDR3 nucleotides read TGTGCCAGCTCTCGAGAGACAGGTCGGAACTTAAATGAAAAACTGTTTTTT. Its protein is CASSRETGRNLNEKLFF.

CDR3 nucleotide sequence: TGTGCCAGCAGCACCCCCGCGGGCAAGCAGTACTTC. Protein product: CASSTPAGKQYF. This chain joins TRBV2 and TRBJ2-7; tentatively, D is TRBD2 (5 bases). There are 12 residues in the CDR3. Germline CDR1 SNHLY, CDR2 FYNNEI. V gave up 6 bases and J gave up 8 bases, with 14 bases separating them.

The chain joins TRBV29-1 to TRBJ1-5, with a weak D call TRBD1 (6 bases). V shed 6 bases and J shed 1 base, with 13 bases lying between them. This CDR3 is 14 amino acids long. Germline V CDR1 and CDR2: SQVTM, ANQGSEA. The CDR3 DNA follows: TGCAGCGTGCAGGGGCCGGGGAGCAATCAGCCCCAGCATTTT. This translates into CSVQGPGSNQPQHF.

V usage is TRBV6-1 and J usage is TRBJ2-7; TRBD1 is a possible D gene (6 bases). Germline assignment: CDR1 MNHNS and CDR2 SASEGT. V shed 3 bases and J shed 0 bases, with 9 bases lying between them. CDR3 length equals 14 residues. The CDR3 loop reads CASSDRGISYEQYF. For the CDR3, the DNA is TGTGCCAGCAGTGACAGGGGCATCTCCTACGAGCAGTACTTC.

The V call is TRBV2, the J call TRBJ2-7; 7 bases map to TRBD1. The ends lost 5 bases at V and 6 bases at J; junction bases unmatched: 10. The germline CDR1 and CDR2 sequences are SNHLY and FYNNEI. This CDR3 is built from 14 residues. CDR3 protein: CASSPGQWLGEQYF. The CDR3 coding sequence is TGTGCCAGCAGTCCGGGACAGTGGCTTGGCGAGCAGTACTTC.